This is a list of T cell receptor beta chains from one sample in a study of cytomegalovirus exposure and HLA in healthy donors. Sequencing was performed with immunoSEQ multiplex PCR; in TCRdb, only in-frame clones are kept and a portion is missing. This table holds 90,000 to 150,000 clones, nearly 65% found once. Sequencing used PBMCs. Receptors were obtained from a middle-aged man in good health and CMV-seropositive. Each CDR3 is given with its conserved first and last residue. The D gene is left open where the match is weak. For some rows the clone size is stated as once, few or many, or as a class when expanded; others skip it.

TRBJ2-1 | - | - | TRBV7-2 | 14 | CASTRDFSYNEQFF | TGTGCCAGCACCCGGGACTTCTCCTACAATGAGCAGTTCTTC
TRBJ1-5 | TRBD1 | - | TRBV19 | 16 | CASRARGLTSNQPQHF | TGTGCCAGTAGGGCCAGGGGGCTCACTAGCAATCAGCCCCAGCATTTT
TRBJ2-2 | TRBD1 | - | TRBV12-5 | 16 | CASGLRTGENTGELFF | TGTGCTAGTGGTCTACGGACAGGGGAGAACACCGGGGAGCTGTTTTTT
TRBJ2-7 | - | few | TRBV30 | 12 | CAWVGWDMRKYF | TGTGCCTGGGTCGGCTGGGACATGAGGAAGTACTTC
TRBJ2-1 | - | - | TRBV6-5 | 13 | CASSQARGNEQFF | TGTGCCAGCAGTCAGGCCAGGGGCAATGAGCAGTTCTTC
TRBJ1-4 | TRBD1 | - | TRBV25-1 | 14 | CASSAGQLGEKLFF | TGTGCCAGCAGTGCGGGACAGCTTGGAGAAAAACTGTTTTTT
TRBJ2-3 | - | - | TRBV4-3 | 16 | CASSQDERLAGDTQYF | TGCGCCAGCAGCCAAGATGAGCGTCTAGCAGGAGATACGCAGTATTTT
TRBJ1-2 | TRBD1 | few | TRBV9 | 15 | CASSARQGSDYGYTF | TGTGCCAGCAGCGCAAGACAGGGGAGTGACTATGGCTACACCTTC
TRBJ2-5 | TRBD2 | few | TRBV9 | 17 | CASSLRASGIAPETQYF | TGTGCCAGCAGCCTCCGGGCTAGCGGGATAGCGCCAGAGACCCAGTACTTC
TRBJ2-5 | TRBD2 | - | TRBV6-5 | 16 | CASSYSYAGGRETQYF | TGTGCCAGCAGTTACTCGTATGCGGGGGGCCGGGAGACCCAGTACTTC
TRBJ2-5 | - | - | TRBV11-2 | 16 | CASSLVAVPYQETQYF | TGTGCCAGCAGCTTAGTAGCAGTTCCGTACCAAGAGACCCAGTACTTC
TRBJ2-3 | - | - | TRBV6-1 | 13 | CARGDYSTDTQYF | TGTGCCCGGGGAGACTATAGCACAGATACGCAGTATTTT
TRBJ2-7 | - | - | TRBV5-6 | 16 | CANSFDWTGGVYEQYF | TGTGCCAACTCTTTTGACTGGACAGGAGGGGTCTACGAGCAGTACTTC
TRBJ2-2 | - | - | TRBV6-8 | 13 | CASSFAEAGELFF | TGTGCCAGCAGTTTCGCGGAGGCCGGGGAGCTGTTTTTT
TRBJ1-3 | - | few | TRBV7-8 | 12 | CAIRDSGNTIYF | TGTGCCATCCGGGACTCTGGAAACACCATATATTTT
TRBJ2-1 | - | - | TRBV30 | 14 | CAWSVSQIYNEQFF | TGTGCCTGGAGTGTCTCACAGATCTACAATGAGCAGTTCTTC
TRBJ2-7 | TRBD1 | - | TRBV5-1 | 14 | CASSPGTGGLEQYF | TGCGCCAGCAGCCCCGGGACAGGGGGCCTCGAGCAGTACTTC
TRBJ1-1 | - | - | TRBV10-3 | 14 | CATTPGQMNTEAFF | TGTGCCACGACGCCGGGACAAATGAACACTGAAGCTTTCTTT
TRBJ2-5 | TRBD2 | - | TRBV5-5 | 18 | CASSGGEGAGGRRKTQYF | TGTGCCAGCAGCGGCGGAGAAGGGGCGGGGGGGAGGCGAAAGACCCAGTACTTC
TRBJ2-7 | - | - | TRBV28 | 16 | CASSGGMASENYEQYF | TGTGCCAGCAGTGGGGGGATGGCTAGCGAAAACTACGAGCAGTACTTC
TRBJ2-5 | TRBD2 | - | TRBV18 | 14 | CASSPTSGEETQYF | TGTGCCAGCTCACCGACTAGCGGGGAAGAGACCCAGTACTTC
TRBJ2-1 | TRBD1 | - | TRBV28 | 17 | CASRTRKGQGAGNEQFF | TGTGCCAGCAGAACAAGAAAGGGACAGGGGGCAGGCAATGAGCAGTTCTTC
TRBJ2-5 | - | - | TRBV6-5 | 14 | CASRATSSSETQYF | TGTGCCAGCAGGGCGACTAGTAGCTCAGAGACCCAGTACTTC
TRBJ2-5 | - | few | TRBV29-1 | 12 | CSVEGQGGTQYF | TGCAGCGTTGAAGGACAGGGAGGGACCCAGTACTTC
TRBJ2-3 | - | - | TRBV9 | 14 | CASSVATSTDTQYF | TGTGCCAGCAGCGTAGCTACCTCCACAGATACGCAGTATTTT
TRBJ2-1 | - | once | TRBV7-9 | 16 | CASSLGLSSSYNEQFF | TGTGCCAGCAGCTTAGGGCTCTCAAGCTCCTACAATGAGCAGTTCTTC
TRBJ2-7 | TRBD1 | - | TRBV11-2 | 15 | CASSLDVRGWVEQYF | TGTGCCAGCAGCTTAGATGTCAGGGGGTGGGTTGAGCAGTACTTC
TRBJ1-4 | TRBD1 | few | TRBV6-1 | 14 | CASRATFDRARLFF | TGTGCCAGCAGAGCTACCTTCGACAGGGCTCGACTGTTTTTT
TRBJ2-5 | TRBD2 | - | TRBV7-2 | 15 | CASSLAGGHQETQYF | TGTGCCAGCAGCCTAGCGGGGGGTCACCAAGAGACCCAGTACTTC
TRBJ1-3 | - | few | TRBV2 | 14 | CASSPAVSGNTIYF | TGTGCCAGCAGTCCCGCGGTCTCTGGAAACACCATATATTTT
TRBJ2-3 | - | - | TRBV27 | 16 | CASSFQGGGGTDTQYF | TGTGCCAGCAGTTTTCAAGGGGGGGGCGGCACAGATACGCAGTATTTT
TRBJ2-5 | - | - | TRBV7-3 | 15 | CASSLTGLPQETQYF | TGTGCCAGCAGCTTAACCGGACTACCACAAGAGACCCAGTACTTC
TRBJ1-5 | - | - | TRBV19 | 14 | CASSIGTPNQPQHF | TGTGCCAGTAGTATCGGGACACCCAATCAGCCCCAGCATTTT
TRBJ2-3 | TRBD2 | few | TRBV27 | 14 | CATRLAGITDTQYF | TGTGCCACCCGACTAGCGGGGATCACAGATACGCAGTATTTT
TRBJ1-3 | - | few | TRBV6-1 | 14 | CASGRGGDGNTIYF | TGTGCCAGCGGTAGGGGGGGAGACGGAAACACCATATATTTT
TRBJ2-3 | TRBD2 | - | TRBV7-3 | 16 | CASSPISGIRTDTQYF | TGTGCCAGCAGCCCAATCAGCGGGATACGCACAGATACGCAGTATTTT
TRBJ1-2 | - | - | TRBV5-5 | 14 | CASSHRTENYGYTF | TGTGCCAGCAGCCATCGGACTGAGAACTATGGCTACACCTTC
TRBJ1-4 | - | - | TRBV28 | 13 | CASRTGQNEKLFF | TGTGCCAGCAGAACAGGACAGAATGAAAAACTGTTTTTT
TRBJ2-3 | TRBD1 | few | TRBV2 | 14 | CASSVTGGTDTQYF | TGTGCCAGCAGTGTGACAGGGGGCACAGATACGCAGTATTTT
TRBJ2-5 | - | - | TRBV15 | 15 | CATSRARLTQETQYF | TGTGCCACCAGCAGAGCAAGACTAACCCAAGAGACCCAGTACTTC
TRBJ2-7 | TRBD1 | - | TRBV4-1 | 15 | CASSLFGTGGGEQYF | TGCGCCAGCAGCCTTTTCGGGACAGGGGGCGGCGAGCAGTACTTC
TRBJ2-7 | - | - | TRBV6-5 | 11 | CASSPGGEQYF | TGTGCCAGCAGTCCCGGGGGCGAGCAGTACTTC
TRBJ1-1 | TRBD1 | - | TRBV11-3 | 13 | CASSQIPRDRIFF | TGTGCCAGCAGCCAGATCCCCCGGGACAGGATCTTCTTT
TRBJ2-7 | TRBD2 | few | TRBV28 | 17 | CASSQTPGLAGGIEQYF | TGTGCCAGCAGTCAGACACCCGGACTAGCGGGAGGAATCGAGCAGTACTTC
TRBJ2-1 | - | - | TRBV4-3 | 14 | CASSQDSGANEQFF | TGCGCCAGCAGCCAAGACTCAGGGGCCAATGAGCAGTTCTTC
TRBJ2-4 | - | - | TRBV27 | 14 | CASRLGGGVNIQYF | TGTGCCAGCAGGCTTGGGGGGGGCGTAAACATTCAGTACTTC
TRBJ1-2 | - | - | TRBV4-2 | 15 | CASSQEAQGIYGYTF | TGTGCCAGCAGCCAAGAAGCCCAGGGGATCTATGGCTACACCTTC
TRBJ2-1 | TRBD2 | - | TRBV4-1 | 19 | CASSQLPGLALVSYNEQFF | TGCGCCAGCAGCCAATTGCCGGGACTAGCCCTCGTTTCCTACAATGAGCAGTTCTTC